This TCR beta chain was profiled in a study of T-cell reconstitution after alpha-beta-depleted transplantation in children. The study's findings and limits: Where alpha-beta T cells came from about two months after transplant was reportedly several hundred expanded graft clones. Once a year had passed after transplant, T-cell counts and diversity came mostly from newly produced T cells.

The length of the CDR3 is 16 residues. The V end lost 4 bases, the J end lost 2 bases, and 16 bases lay between the germline ends. Germline CDR1 reads SGHRS; CDR2 reads YFSETQ. A remark on this clonotype: What it binds is unknown.

Unique molecular identifiers tagged the TCRbeta library. Each CDR3 protein is one row after TCRdb ran MiXCR on the PCR reads. The repertoire consists of 700,000 to 850,000 distinct CDR3 sequences, with roughly 16% occurring once and the leading ten covering around 4.5%. Sequencing used PBMCs, mostly from graft donor cells, obtained 360 days after TCRalphabeta/CD19-depleted stem cell transplant. The clonotype was recovered from a male patient aged 10-17 years who had a stem cell transplant for acute lymphoblastic leukemia, so the T cells may come from the graft donor. The J gene is TRBJ1-5, the V gene TRBV5-1; D perhaps matches TRBD1 (6 bases). CDR3 in amino acids: CASSTIRTAGNQPQHF. The CDR3 coding sequence is TGCGCCAGCAGCACAATTCGGACAGCTGGCAATCAGCCCCAGCATTTT.